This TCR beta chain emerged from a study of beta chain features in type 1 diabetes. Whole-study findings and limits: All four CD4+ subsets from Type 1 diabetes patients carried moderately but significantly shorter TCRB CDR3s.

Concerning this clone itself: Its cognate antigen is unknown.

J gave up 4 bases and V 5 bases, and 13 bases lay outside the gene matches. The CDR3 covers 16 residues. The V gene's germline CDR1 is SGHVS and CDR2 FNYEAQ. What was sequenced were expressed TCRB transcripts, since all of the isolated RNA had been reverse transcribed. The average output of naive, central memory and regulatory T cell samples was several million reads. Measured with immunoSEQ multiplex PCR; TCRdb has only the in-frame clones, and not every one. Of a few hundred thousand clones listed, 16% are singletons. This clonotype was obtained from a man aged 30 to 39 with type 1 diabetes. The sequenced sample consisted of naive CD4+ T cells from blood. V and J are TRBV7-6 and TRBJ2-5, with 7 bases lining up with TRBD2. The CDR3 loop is CASSDFELAKGETQYF. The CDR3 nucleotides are TGTGCCAGCAGCGACTTTGAACTAGCGAAGGGAGAGACCCAGTACTTC.